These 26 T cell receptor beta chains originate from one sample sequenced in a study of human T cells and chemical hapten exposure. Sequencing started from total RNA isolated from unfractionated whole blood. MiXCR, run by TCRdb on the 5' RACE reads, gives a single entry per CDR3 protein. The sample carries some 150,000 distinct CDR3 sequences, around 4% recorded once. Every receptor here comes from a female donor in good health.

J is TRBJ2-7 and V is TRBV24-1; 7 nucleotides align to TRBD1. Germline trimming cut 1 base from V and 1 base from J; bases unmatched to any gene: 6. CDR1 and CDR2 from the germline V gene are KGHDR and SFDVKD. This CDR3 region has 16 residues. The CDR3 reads CATSDFLGQRSYEQYF. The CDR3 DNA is TGTGCCACCAGTGATTTTTTGGGACAGCGATCCTACGAGCAGTACTTC.

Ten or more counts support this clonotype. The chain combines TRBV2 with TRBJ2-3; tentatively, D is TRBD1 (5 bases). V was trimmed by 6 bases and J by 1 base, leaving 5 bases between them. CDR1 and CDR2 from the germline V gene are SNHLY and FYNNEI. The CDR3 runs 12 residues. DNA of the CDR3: TGTGCCAGCAGCAGGGGCACAGATACGCAGTATTTT. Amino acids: CASSRGTDTQYF.

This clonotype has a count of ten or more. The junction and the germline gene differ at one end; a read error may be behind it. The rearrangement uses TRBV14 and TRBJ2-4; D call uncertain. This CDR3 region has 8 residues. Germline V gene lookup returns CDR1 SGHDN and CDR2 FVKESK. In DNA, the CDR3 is TGTGCCAGCAGCCAGCCCATCTTC. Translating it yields CASSQPIF.

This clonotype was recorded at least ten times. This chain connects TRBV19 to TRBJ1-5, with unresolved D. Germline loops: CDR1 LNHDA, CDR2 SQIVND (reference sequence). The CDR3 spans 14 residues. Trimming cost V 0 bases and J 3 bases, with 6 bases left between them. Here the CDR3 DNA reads TGTGCCAGTAGTATAGACACCATCAATCAGCCCCAGCATTTT. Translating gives CASSIDTINQPQHF. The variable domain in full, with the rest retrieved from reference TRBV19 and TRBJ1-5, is DGGITQSPKYLFRKEGQNVTLSCEQNLNHDAMYWYRQDPGQGLRLIYYSQIVNDFQKGDIAEGYSVSREKKESFPLTVTSAQKNPTAFYLCASSIDTINQPQHFGDGTRLSIL.

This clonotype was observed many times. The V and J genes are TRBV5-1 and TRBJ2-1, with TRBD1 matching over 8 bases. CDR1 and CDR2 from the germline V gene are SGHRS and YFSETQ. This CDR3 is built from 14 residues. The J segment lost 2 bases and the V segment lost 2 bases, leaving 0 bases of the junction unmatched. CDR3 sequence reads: CASSLQGAYNEQFF. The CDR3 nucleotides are TGCGCCAGCAGCTTACAGGGGGCCTACAATGAGCAGTTCTTC.

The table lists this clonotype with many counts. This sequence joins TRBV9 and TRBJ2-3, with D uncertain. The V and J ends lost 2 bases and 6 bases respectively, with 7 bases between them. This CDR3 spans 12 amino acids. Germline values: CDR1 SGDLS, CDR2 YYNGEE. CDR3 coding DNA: TGTGCCAGCAGCGTCTCGTTTGATACGCAGTATTTT. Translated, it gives CASSVSFDTQYF.

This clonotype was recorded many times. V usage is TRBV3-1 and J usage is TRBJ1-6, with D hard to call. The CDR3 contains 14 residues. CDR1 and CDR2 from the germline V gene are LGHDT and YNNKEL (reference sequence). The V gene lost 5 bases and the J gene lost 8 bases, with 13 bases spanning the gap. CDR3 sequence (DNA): TGTGCCAGCAGCAAGAGTGGGGTCTATTCACCCCTCCACTTT. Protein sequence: CASSKSGVYSPLHF. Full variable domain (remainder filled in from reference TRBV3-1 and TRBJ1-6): DTAVSQTPKYLVTQMGNDKSIKCEQNLGHDTMYWYKQDSKKFLKIMFSYNNKELIINETVPNRFSPKSPDKAHLNLHINSLELGDSAVYFCASSKSGVYSPLHFGNGTRLTVT.

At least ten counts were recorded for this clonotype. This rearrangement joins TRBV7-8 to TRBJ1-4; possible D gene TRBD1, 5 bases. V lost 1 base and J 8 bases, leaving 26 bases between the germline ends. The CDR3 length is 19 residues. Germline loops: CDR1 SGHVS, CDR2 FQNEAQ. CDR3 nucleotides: TGTGCCAGCAGCTTAGAACGGGGCGCGGTATACGTGTTGGAGGAAAAACTGTTTTTT. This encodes CASSLERGAVYVLEEKLFF.

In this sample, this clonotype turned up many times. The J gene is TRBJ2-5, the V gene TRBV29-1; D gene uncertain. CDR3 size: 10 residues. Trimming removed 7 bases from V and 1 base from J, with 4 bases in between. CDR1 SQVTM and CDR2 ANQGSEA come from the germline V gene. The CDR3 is CSAGQETQYF. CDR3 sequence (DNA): TGCAGCGCGGGCCAAGAGACCCAGTACTTC.

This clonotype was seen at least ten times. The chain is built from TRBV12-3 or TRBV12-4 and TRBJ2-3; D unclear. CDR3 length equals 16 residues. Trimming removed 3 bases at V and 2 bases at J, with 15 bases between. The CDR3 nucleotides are TGTGCCAGCAGTTTTGGGTTACCGGTCTCCACAGATACGCAGTATTTT. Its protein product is CASSFGLPVSTDTQYF.

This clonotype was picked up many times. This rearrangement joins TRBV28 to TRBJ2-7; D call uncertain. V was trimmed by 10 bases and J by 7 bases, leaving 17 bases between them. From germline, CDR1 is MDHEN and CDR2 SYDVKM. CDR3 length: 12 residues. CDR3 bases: TGTGCCACCCGGACCCCTCAGGAAGAGCAGTACTTC. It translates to CATRTPQEEQYF.

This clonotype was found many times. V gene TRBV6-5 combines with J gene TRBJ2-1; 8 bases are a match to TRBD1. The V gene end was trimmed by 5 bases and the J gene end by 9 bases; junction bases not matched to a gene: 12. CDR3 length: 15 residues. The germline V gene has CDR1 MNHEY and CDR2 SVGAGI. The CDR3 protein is CASSPRQGWIGEQFF. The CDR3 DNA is TGTGCCAGCAGTCCTAGACAGGGGTGGATCGGTGAGCAGTTCTTC.

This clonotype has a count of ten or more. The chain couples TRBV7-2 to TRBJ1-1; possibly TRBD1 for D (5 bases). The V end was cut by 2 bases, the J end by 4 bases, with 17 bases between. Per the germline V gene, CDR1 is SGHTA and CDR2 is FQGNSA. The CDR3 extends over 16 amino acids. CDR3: CASSLRSLQGTTEAFF. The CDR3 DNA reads TGTGCCAGCAGCTTACGTTCTCTTCAGGGAACCACTGAAGCTTTCTTT. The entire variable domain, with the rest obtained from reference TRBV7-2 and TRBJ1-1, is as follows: GAGVSQSPSNKVTEKGKDVELRCDPISGHTALYWYRQSLGQGLEFLIYFQGNSAPDKSGLPSDRFSAERTGGSVSTLTIQRTQQEDSAVYLCASSLRSLQGTTEAFFGQGTRLTVV.

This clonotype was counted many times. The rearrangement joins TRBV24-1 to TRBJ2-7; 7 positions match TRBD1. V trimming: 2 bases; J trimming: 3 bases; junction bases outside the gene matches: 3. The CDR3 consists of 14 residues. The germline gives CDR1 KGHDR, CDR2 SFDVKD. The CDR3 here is CATSDSRTGYEQYF. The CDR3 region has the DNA TGTGCCACCAGTGATTCCCGGACAGGCTACGAGCAGTACTTC.

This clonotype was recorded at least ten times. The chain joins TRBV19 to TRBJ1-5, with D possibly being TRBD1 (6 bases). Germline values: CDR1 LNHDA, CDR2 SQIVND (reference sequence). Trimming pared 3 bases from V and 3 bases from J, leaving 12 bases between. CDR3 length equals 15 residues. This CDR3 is CASSIAAGVNQPQHF. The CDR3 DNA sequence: TGTGCCAGTAGTATTGCGGCAGGGGTCAATCAGCCCCAGCATTTT.

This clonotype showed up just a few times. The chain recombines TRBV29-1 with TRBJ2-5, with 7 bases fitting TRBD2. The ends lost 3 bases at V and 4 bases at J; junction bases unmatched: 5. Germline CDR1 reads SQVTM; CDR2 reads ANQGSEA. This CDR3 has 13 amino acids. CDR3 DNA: TGCAGCGTTGATAGACGGGGGGTAGAGACCCAGTACTTC. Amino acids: CSVDRRGVETQYF.

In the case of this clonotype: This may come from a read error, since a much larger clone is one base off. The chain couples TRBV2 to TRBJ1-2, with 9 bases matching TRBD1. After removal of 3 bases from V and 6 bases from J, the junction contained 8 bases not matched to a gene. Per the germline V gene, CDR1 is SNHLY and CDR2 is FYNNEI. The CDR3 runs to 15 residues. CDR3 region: CASSEGRQGGDGYTF. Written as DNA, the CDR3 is TGTGCCAGCAGTGAGGGTCGACAGGGGGGCGATGGCTACACCTTC.

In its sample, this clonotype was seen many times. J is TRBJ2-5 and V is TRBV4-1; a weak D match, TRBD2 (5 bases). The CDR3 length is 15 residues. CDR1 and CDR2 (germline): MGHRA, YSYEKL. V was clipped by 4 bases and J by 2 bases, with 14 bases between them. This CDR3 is CASSLGTLVQETQYF. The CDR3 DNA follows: TGCGCCAGCAGCCTCGGCACACTAGTACAAGAGACCCAGTACTTC.

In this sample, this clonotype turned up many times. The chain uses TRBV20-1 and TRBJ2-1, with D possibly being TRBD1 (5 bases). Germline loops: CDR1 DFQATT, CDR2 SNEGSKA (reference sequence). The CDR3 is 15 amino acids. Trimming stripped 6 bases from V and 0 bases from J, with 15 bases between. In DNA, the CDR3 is TGCAGTGCCACCGACAGATCTAGCTCCTACAATGAGCAGTTCTTC. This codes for CSATDRSSSYNEQFF.

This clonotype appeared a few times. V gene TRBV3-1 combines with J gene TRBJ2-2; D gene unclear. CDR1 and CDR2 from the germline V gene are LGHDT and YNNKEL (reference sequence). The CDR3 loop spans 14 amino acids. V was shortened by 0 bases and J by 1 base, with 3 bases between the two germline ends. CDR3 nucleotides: TGTGCCAGCAGCCAAGAAGGGAACACCGGGGAGCTGTTTTTT. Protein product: CASSQEGNTGELFF.

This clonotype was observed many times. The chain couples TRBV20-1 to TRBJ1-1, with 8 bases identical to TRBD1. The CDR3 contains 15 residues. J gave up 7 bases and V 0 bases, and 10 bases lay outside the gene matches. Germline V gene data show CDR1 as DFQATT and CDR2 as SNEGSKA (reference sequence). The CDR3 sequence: CSAREWTGSIGEAFF. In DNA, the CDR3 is TGCAGTGCTAGAGAGTGGACAGGGAGCATAGGTGAAGCTTTCTTT.

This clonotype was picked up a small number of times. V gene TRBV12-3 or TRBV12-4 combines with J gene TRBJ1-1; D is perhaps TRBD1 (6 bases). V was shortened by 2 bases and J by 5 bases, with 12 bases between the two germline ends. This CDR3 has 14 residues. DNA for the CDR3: TGTGCCAGCAGTTTACAGGGGTGTGATACTGAAGCTTTCTTT. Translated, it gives CASSLQGCDTEAFF.

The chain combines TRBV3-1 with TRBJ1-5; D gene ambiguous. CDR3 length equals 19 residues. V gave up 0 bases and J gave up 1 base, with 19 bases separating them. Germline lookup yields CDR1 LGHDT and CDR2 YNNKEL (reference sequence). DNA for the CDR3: TGTGCCAGCAGCCAAGATCGTCCCTCCAGTATTTTCAGCAATCAGCCCCAGCATTTT. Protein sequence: CASSQDRPSSIFSNQPQHF.

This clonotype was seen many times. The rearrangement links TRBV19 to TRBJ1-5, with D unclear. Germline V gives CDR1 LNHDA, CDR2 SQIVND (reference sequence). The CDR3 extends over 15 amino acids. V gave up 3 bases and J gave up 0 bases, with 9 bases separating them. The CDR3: CASSMKVYSNQPQHF. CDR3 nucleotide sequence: TGTGCCAGTAGTATGAAGGTCTATAGCAATCAGCCCCAGCATTTT.

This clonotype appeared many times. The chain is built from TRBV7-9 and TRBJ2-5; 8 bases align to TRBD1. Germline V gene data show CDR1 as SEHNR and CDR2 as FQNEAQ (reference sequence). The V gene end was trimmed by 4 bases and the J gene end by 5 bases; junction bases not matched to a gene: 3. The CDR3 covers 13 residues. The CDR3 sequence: CASSSRGPETQYF. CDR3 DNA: TGTGCCAGCAGCTCCAGGGGGCCCGAGACCCAGTACTTC.

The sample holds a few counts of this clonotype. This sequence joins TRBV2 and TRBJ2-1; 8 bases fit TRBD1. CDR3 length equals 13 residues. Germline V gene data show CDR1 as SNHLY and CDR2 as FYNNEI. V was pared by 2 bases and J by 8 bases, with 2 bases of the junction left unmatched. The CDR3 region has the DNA TGTGCCAGCAGTGAACAGGGGGCTGATGAGCAGTTCTTC. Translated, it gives CASSEQGADEQFF.